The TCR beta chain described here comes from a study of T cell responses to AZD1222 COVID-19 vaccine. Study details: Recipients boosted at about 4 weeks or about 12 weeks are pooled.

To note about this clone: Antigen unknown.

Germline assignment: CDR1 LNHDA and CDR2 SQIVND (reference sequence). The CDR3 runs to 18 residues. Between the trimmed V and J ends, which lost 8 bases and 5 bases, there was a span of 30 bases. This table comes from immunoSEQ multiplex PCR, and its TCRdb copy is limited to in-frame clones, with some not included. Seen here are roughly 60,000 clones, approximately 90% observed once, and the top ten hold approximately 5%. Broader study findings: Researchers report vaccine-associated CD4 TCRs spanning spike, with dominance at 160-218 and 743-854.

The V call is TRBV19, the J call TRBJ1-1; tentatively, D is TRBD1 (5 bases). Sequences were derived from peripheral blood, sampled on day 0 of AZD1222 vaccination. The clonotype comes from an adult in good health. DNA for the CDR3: TGTGCCAGTTTTTCCTCCTACAGGAGTCTCCCCTTTGGTACTGAAGCTTTCTTT. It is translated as CASFSSYRSLPFGTEAFF.